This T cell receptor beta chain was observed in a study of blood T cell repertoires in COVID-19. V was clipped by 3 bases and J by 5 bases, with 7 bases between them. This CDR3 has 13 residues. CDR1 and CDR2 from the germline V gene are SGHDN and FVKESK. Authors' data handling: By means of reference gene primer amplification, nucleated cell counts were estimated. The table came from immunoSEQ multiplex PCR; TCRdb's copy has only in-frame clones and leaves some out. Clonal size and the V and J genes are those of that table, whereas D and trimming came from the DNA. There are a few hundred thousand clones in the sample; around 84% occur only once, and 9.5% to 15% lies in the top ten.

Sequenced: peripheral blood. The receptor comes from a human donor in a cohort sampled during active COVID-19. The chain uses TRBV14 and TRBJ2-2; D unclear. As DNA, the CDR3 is TGTGCCAGCAGCCATGAGTTAACCGGGGAGCTGTTTTTT. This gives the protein CASSHELTGELFF. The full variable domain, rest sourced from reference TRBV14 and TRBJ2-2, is EAGVTQFPSHSVIEKGQTVTLRCDPISGHDNLYWYRRVMGKEIKFLLHFVKESKQDESGMPNNRFLAERTGGTYSTLKVQPAELEDSGVYFCASSHELTGELFFGEGSRLTVL.